This TCR beta chain emerged from a study of cytomegalovirus exposure and HLA in healthy donors. Overall study context: The roughly 120 million unique TCR beta sequences, from about 180 million T cells, were found by an earlier analysis.

Between the trimmed V and J ends, which lost 2 bases and 6 bases, there was a span of 8 bases. The CDR3 runs 12 residues. Germline V gives CDR1 SGHTA, CDR2 FQGNSA. Primers included in the PCR were 60 Vbeta and 13 Jbeta primers. The method was immunoSEQ multiplex PCR; TCRdb's version includes in-frame clones alone and lacks a portion of them. The sample carries 180,000 or so clones, about four fifths recorded once. Study-level points and caveats: In a later analysis, CMV-associated beta chains were mostly HLA-associated, it appeared. In most subjects, TCR beta sequences reportedly gave accurate predictions of HLA-A and HLA-B alleles. Reportedly, fewer N-insertions than the roughly 700-donor mean appeared in an Asian-associated ancestry cluster in a later analysis.

A word on this clone: Its antigen is still unknown.

This sequence originates from a woman under 40 in good health and CMV-seronegative. The sample comprised PBMCs. The chain links TRBV7-2 to TRBJ2-7; D call uncertain. CDR3 sequence: CASSLWAAEQYF. The CDR3 DNA follows: TGTGCCAGCAGCTTATGGGCCGCCGAGCAGTACTTC.